Given below is one T cell receptor beta chain in context. Two-round multiplex PCR amplified TCR beta CDR3 from genomic DNA. During first-round PCR, primers specific to each TRBV and TRBJ gene were used. TCRdb called the multiplex PCR reads again in MiXCR, with one record for every CDR3 protein. The sample consists of about 35,000 distinct CDR3 sequences, less than 35% of them appearing once. The source of the sample is a study of prognosis after radiotherapy for stage I lung cancer. Study-level background: Adenocarcinomas accounted for the tumors of some 12 patients, and squamous cell carcinomas for those of roughly 7.

The CDR3 consists of 17 residues. Germline trimming cut 0 bases from V and 1 base from J; bases unmatched to any gene: 11. Germline V gene lookup returns CDR1 DFQATT and CDR2 SNEGSKA (reference sequence). The chain employs TRBV20-1 and TRBJ1-1, with 7 bases fitting TRBD1. The sequenced sample was PBMCs, obtained before or after stereotactic body radiation therapy (not recorded which). The TCR was taken from a donor aged 50 or older with non-small cell lung cancer. CDR3 in amino acids: CSARDPRRGLRNTEAFF. CDR3 DNA: TGCAGTGCTAGAGATCCGAGGAGGGGGCTTCGGAACACTGAAGCTTTCTTT.